The present entry profiles one T cell receptor (beta chain) with its context. Germline V gene sequence: CDR1 DFQATT, CDR2 SNEGSKA (reference sequence). Trimming removed 3 bases from V and 2 bases from J, with 5 bases in between. This CDR3 has 11 amino acids. After extraction with the RNeasy kit, roughly 0.5 to 1 ug of the RNA was reverse transcribed using random hexamers. A multiplex approach, immunoSEQ multiplex PCR, amplified TCR beta CDR3 across 54 Vbeta and 13 Jbeta. TCRdb re-called the immunoSEQ multiplex PCR reads through MiXCR, storing one row per CDR3 protein. The profile shows about 66,000 distinct CDR3 sequences, about 94% of them singletons. The record originates from a study of CD8 T cells in Susac syndrome. The sequenced target, TCR beta, came from blood CD8+ and CD4+ T cells.

The chain carries TRBV20-1 and TRBJ2-7; no reliable D call. Material: CD8+ T cells from PBMCs. The source is a human donor with multiple sclerosis. The CDR3 region has the DNA TGCAGTGCTAGGACGGCCTACGAGCAGTACTTC. Amino acids: CSARTAYEQYF.